The rows below give T cell receptor beta chains drawn from one sample of a study of monozygotic twins with inflammatory bowel disease. Following a re-call of the 5' RACE reads, TCRdb has one entry per CDR3 protein and lacks DNA. In total, the table holds around 99,000 distinct CDR3 sequences. The source material was blood. All receptors derive from a human donor with ulcerative colitis or Crohn's disease, or a healthy co-twin of an affected twin (not recorded which). Both conserved end residues are part of each CDR3.

CSASGQNQPQHF	TRBJ1-5	TRBV20-1
CASSLALAGDTQYF	TRBJ2-3	TRBV7-2
CASSLSLPLAGGPSSYNEQFF	TRBJ2-1	TRBV27
CAIAGSTDTQYF	TRBJ2-3	TRBV10-3
CSARDPRVPPSPLHF	TRBJ1-6	TRBV20-1
CSAWTGGVSKETQYF	TRBJ2-5	TRBV20-1
CASSSPTGVYNEQFF	TRBJ2-1	TRBV7-2
CASSLRDSLSYNEQFF	TRBJ2-1	TRBV5-6
CASSRDLDRAFGNEQFF	TRBJ2-1	TRBV6-2/TRBV6-3
CSASPRGDTEAFF	TRBJ1-1	TRBV20-1
CASSLVRRNSPLHF	TRBJ1-6	TRBV5-5
CASSPIRNEQFF	TRBJ2-1	TRBV5-1
CSARDPFPTANTGELFF	TRBJ2-2	TRBV20-1
CASSDTGERRGYTF	TRBJ1-2	TRBV28
CASSDRVQPQHF	TRBJ1-5	TRBV2
CASTSGTSGTGELFF	TRBJ2-2	TRBV5-4
CASSQEERGKLFF	TRBJ1-4	TRBV4-1
CASSGGTGRSTEAFF	TRBJ1-1	TRBV5-1
CASSLDGYEYGYTF	TRBJ1-2	TRBV12-3/TRBV12-4
CSSGQWGAGYTF	TRBJ1-2	TRBV20-1
CASSLQPPGLAESSGHIQYF	TRBJ2-4	TRBV12-3/TRBV12-4
CSVVAGWGMNTEAFF	TRBJ1-1	TRBV29-1
CASRPSGDGNQPQHF	TRBJ1-5	TRBV28
CASSYGNTEAFF	TRBJ1-1	TRBV5-1
CASSLAETYNEQFF	TRBJ2-1	TRBV5-1